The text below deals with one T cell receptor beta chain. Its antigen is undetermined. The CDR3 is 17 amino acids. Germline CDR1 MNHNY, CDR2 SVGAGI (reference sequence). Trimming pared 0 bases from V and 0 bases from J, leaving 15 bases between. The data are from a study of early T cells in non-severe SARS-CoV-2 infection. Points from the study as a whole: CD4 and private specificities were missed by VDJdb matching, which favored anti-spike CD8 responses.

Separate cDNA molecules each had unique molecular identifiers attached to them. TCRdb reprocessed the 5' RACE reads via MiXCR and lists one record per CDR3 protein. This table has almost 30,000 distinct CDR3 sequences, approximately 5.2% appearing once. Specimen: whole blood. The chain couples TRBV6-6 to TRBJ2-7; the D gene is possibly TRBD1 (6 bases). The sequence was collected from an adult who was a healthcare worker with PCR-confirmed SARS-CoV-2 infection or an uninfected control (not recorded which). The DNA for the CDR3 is TGTGCCAGCAGTTACTCTCTTTTTCGACAGGTCTCCTACGAGCAGTACTTC. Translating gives CASSYSLFRQVSYEQYF.